This T cell receptor beta chain was identified in a study of metastatic and nonmetastatic thyroid tumors. On the study more broadly: The authors compared repertoires across blood and tumor or nodule tissue from malignant and benign thyroid patients. Study-level results: Significantly higher TCR beta diversity was reportedly seen in malignant thyroid tumors than benign nodules, in blood and tumor.

As for this clone: The antigen is unknown.

J was trimmed by 2 bases and V by 2 bases; bases with no gene match: 7. CDR1 and CDR2 (germline): DFQATT, SNEGSKA (reference sequence). The CDR3 is 15 amino acids. Via MiXCR, TCRdb re-called the PCR reads. Of approximately 60,000 clones detected, almost 30% appear once; the ten largest clones hold approximately 15%. Not a single patient had been given any form of treatment at any point before undergoing thyroid surgery. The chain recombines TRBV20-1 with TRBJ2-7; 9 bases match TRBD2. Sample: blood. The receptor was isolated from a female donor with papillary thyroid cancer or a benign thyroid nodule (not recorded which). Some clones in this sample may be carry-over from other donors' samples. CDR3 amino acids: CSARYRAGGTYEQYF. CDR3 coding DNA: TGCAGTGCTAGATATCGGGCGGGAGGGACCTACGAGCAGTACTTC.